The present T cell receptor (beta chain) was sequenced within a study of T cell changes during pregnancy in multiple sclerosis. TCRdb's table, derived via immunoSEQ multiplex PCR, lists solely in-frame clones and lacks some. This repertoire shows some 100,000 clones, roughly 92% found once; its top ten account for approximately 1.2%. The CDR3 is made up of 15 amino acids. Germline CDR1 is MDHEN and CDR2 is SYDVKM. V was clipped by 3 bases and J by 3 bases; unmatched bases: 4. The specimen was peripheral blood, collected in the second trimester of pregnancy. The source is a female donor with multiple sclerosis, enrolled in a pregnancy study. The V and J genes are TRBV28 and TRBJ2-3, with 9 bases aligning to TRBD2. CDR3 nucleotide sequence: TGTGCCAGCAGTTTCAGGACTAGCGCTACAGATACGCAGTATTTT. Amino acids: CASSFRTSATDTQYF.